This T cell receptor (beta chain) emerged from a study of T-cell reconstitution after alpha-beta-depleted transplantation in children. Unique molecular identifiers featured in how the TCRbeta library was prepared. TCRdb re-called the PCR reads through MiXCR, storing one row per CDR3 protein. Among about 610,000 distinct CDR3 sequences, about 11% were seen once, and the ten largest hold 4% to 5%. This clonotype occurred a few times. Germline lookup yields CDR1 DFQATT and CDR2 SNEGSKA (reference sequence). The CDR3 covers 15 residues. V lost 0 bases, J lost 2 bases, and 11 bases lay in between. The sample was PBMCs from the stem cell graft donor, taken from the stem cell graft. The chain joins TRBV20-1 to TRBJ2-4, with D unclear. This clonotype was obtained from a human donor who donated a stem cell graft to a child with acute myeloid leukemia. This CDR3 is CSARDRTSTKNIQYF. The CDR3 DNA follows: TGCAGTGCTAGAGATCGAACATCCACCAAAAACATTCAGTACTTC.